This is a list of T cell receptor beta chains from one sample in a study of metastatic and nonmetastatic thyroid tumors. TCRdb redid the clone calls on the PCR reads using MiXCR. This repertoire shows fewer than 20,000 clones, roughly a fifth found once; its top ten account for approximately 17%. The sample comprised tumor tissue. These receptors were obtained from a female donor with papillary thyroid cancer or a benign thyroid nodule (not recorded which). Some clones in this sample may be carry-over from other donors' samples. Both conserved end residues are part of each CDR3. The order of the fields is D gene, J gene, clone size, V gene, CDR3 protein, CDR3 DNA. A D gene is named only where the DNA matches it firmly. Where a row states a size, it is once, few, many or the class of an expanded clone; other rows omit it.

>NA|TRBJ2-7|many|TRBV12-3/TRBV12-4
CASSTGYPSRYEQYF
TGTGCCAGCAGCACCGGGTACCCATCTCGCTACGAGCAGTACTTC
>TRBD1|TRBJ1-2|medium-sized|TRBV7-2
CASSLRGQGDGYTF
TGTGCCAGCAGCTTAAGGGGACAGGGAGATGGCTACACCTTC
>TRBD1|TRBJ1-1|NA|TRBV7-9
CASSIQGATEAFF
TGTGCCAGCAGCATACAGGGGGCCACGGAAGCTTTCTTT
>NA|TRBJ2-3|medium-sized|TRBV20-1
CSARDFMAGSTDTQYF
TGCAGTGCTAGAGATTTCATGGCCGGAAGCACAGATACGCAGTATTTT
>NA|TRBJ2-1|few|TRBV27
CASTFQGRGNEQFF
TGTGCCAGCACTTTTCAGGGTAGGGGCAATGAGCAGTTCTTC
>TRBD1|TRBJ2-1|NA|TRBV11-1
CASSWRDRNSNEQLF
TGTGCCAGCAGCTGGCGGGACAGGAACAGCAATGAGCAGCTCTTC
>NA|TRBJ2-5|many|TRBV6-1
CASSEGTGQETQYF
TGTGCCAGCAGTGAAGGGACGGGACAAGAGACCCAGTACTTC
>NA|TRBJ2-7|many|TRBV27
CASRVYRPYEQYF
TGTGCCAGCAGGGTGTACCGCCCCTACGAGCAGTACTTC
>NA|TRBJ2-7|many|TRBV11-2
CASSFWGKTYEQYF
TGTGCCAGCAGCTTCTGGGGCAAGACCTACGAGCAGTACTTC
>NA|TRBJ1-2|NA|TRBV7-9
CASSPPGHATYGYTF
TGTGCCAGCAGCCCCCCGGGACACGCGACCTATGGCTACACCTTC
>NA|TRBJ1-1|many|TRBV30
CAWSVLTTTEAFF
TGTGCCTGGAGTGTACTAACAACCACTGAAGCTTTCTTT
>NA|TRBJ2-7|many|TRBV11-2
CASSLVFGSSNEQYF
TGTGCCAGCAGCTTAGTATTCGGGAGTAGCAACGAGCAGTACTTC
>TRBD2|TRBJ2-2|many|TRBV19
CASTGLAGVTGELFF
TGTGCCAGCACGGGACTAGCGGGAGTCACCGGGGAGCTGTTTTTT
>TRBD2|TRBJ2-1|many|TRBV4-2
CASSHPGTSGRALTNEQFF
TGTGCCAGCAGCCACCCCGGGACTAGCGGGAGGGCCCTAACTAATGAGCAGTTCTTC
>NA|TRBJ2-7|few|TRBV6-1
CSSSLMGQGGPYEQYF
TGTTCCAGCAGCCTCATGGGGCAAGGAGGCCCCTACGAGCAGTACTTC
>NA|TRBJ2-2|many|TRBV11-2
CASSLEGNTGELFF
TGTGCCAGCAGCTTAGAAGGGAACACCGGGGAGCTGTTTTTT
>NA|TRBJ2-3|many|TRBV28
CASSLPGRVSDTQYF
TGTGCCAGCAGTTTGCCCGGGAGAGTCTCAGATACGCAGTATTTT
>NA|TRBJ2-6|NA|TRBV20-1
CSARERGVPGANVLTF
TGCAGTGCTAGAGAGAGAGGGGTACCTGGGGCCAACGTCCTGACTTTC
>NA|TRBJ2-1|many|TRBV7-2
CASSLFSGVGNEQFF
TGTGCCAGCAGCTTATTCTCGGGAGTGGGCAATGAGCAGTTCTTC
>NA|TRBJ1-4|many|TRBV30
CAWSLGLDEKLFF
TGTGCCTGGAGTCTGGGACTGGATGAAAAACTGTTTTTT
>NA|TRBJ2-2|few|TRBV6-2/TRBV6-3
CASSFGTRDTGELFF
TGTGCCAGCAGCTTCGGGACGCGGGACACCGGGGAGCTGTTTTTT
>NA|TRBJ1-1|many|TRBV29-1
CSVLDSFVGGAFF
TGCAGCGTTCTGGACTCCTTCGTGGGTGGGGCTTTCTTT
>NA|TRBJ2-5|many|TRBV7-7
CASSLNPGQETQYF
TGTGCTAGCAGCTTAAACCCCGGGCAAGAGACCCAGTACTTC
>NA|TRBJ2-2|many|TRBV3-1
CASSQVTRGTGELFF
TGTGCCAGCAGCCAAGTTACCAGGGGCACCGGGGAGCTGTTTTTT
>NA|TRBJ2-1|many|TRBV7-9
CASSDSSGWNEQFF
TGTGCCAGCAGCGATTCGTCGGGGTGGAATGAGCAGTTCTTC
>NA|TRBJ1-2|NA|TRBV5-1
CASSSNRAMDYGYTF
TGCGCCAGCAGCTCAAACAGGGCAATGGACTATGGCTACACCTTC
>NA|TRBJ2-7|NA|TRBV20-1
CSARDGARLEYEQYF
TGCAGTGCTAGAGATGGAGCTCGTCTAGAGTACGAGCAGTACTTC
>NA|TRBJ2-5|medium-sized|TRBV25-1
CASSKLDGSQYF
TGTGCCAGCAGTAAACTCGATGGGTCCCAGTACTTC
>NA|TRBJ1-1|few|TRBV6-2/TRBV6-3
CASRRSGWNTEAFF
TGTGCCAGCAGGCGGTCGGGGTGGAACACTGAAGCTTTCTTT
>NA|TRBJ2-7|many|TRBV7-8
CASSLGSYEQYF
TGTGCCAGCAGCTTAGGGTCCTACGAGCAGTACTTC
>TRBD1|TRBJ2-7|few|TRBV5-1
CASSLRQGYEQYF
TGCGCCAGCAGCTTGCGACAGGGGTACGAGCAGTACTTC
>TRBD2|TRBJ2-1|many|TRBV29-1
CSVDGLAGVSYNEQFF
TGCAGCGTTGATGGTCTAGCGGGCGTCTCCTACAATGAGCAGTTCTTC
>TRBD1|TRBJ1-1|NA|TRBV3-1
CASSQMSTGVGFF
TGTGCCAGCAGCCAGATGTCCACAGGGGTTGGTTTCTTT
>TRBD2|TRBJ2-7|NA|TRBV18
CASSKGLARGSVYEQYF
TGTGCCAGCTCAAAGGGACTAGCGCGGGGATCGGTCTACGAGCAGTACTTC
>TRBD2|TRBJ2-1|few|TRBV10-2
CASSMRETYNEQFF
TGCGCCAGCAGTATGCGGGAGACGTACAATGAGCAGTTCTTC
>TRBD1|TRBJ1-2|once|TRBV18
CASSPRDRGQDGYTF
TGTGCCAGCTCACCAAGGGACAGGGGGCAAGATGGCTACACCTTC
>NA|TRBJ2-7|few|TRBV6-5
CATGIGEQYF
TGTGCCACGGGCATCGGGGAGCAGTACTTC
>TRBD2|TRBJ2-7|many|TRBV12-3/TRBV12-4
CASSAIGTSGFYEQYF
TGTGCCAGCAGTGCGATCGGGACTAGCGGGTTCTACGAGCAGTACTTC
>NA|TRBJ1-3|many|TRBV4-2
CASSQISTAGNTIYF
TGTGCCAGCAGCCAGATTTCGACAGCTGGAAACACCATATATTTT
>NA|TRBJ2-6|NA|TRBV11-2
CASSLVQGAVGSNVLTF
TGTGCCAGCAGCTTAGTCCAAGGGGCTGTCGGGTCCAACGTCCTGACTTTC
>NA|TRBJ2-7|NA|TRBV3-1
CASSQEAGYGRNEQYF
TGTGCCAGCAGCCAAGAAGCAGGGTATGGACGGAACGAGCAGTACTTC
>NA|TRBJ1-3|many|TRBV5-1
CASSLGAPSGNTIYF
TGCGCCAGCAGCCTCGGGGCTCCCTCCGGAAACACCATATATTTT
>TRBD1|TRBJ2-3|many|TRBV9
CASSTRTGGAFTDTQYF
TGTGCCAGCAGCACTAGGACAGGGGGCGCGTTTACAGATACGCAGTATTTT
>TRBD2|TRBJ2-2|NA|TRBV11-2
CASSSGLAANTWELFF
TGTGCCAGCAGCTCGGGACTAGCTGCGAACACCTGGGAGCTGTTTTTT
>NA|TRBJ1-1|NA|TRBV18
CASSLQVGNTEAFF
TGTGCCAGCTCACTCCAAGTCGGGAACACTGAAGCTTTCTTT
>NA|TRBJ2-7|many|TRBV5-1
CASSLGPGRGYEQYF
TGCGCCAGCAGCTTGGGGCCGGGACGGGGCTACGAGCAGTACTTC
>NA|TRBJ2-7|few|TRBV27
CASSWGIFYEQYF
TGTGCCAGCAGTTGGGGGATTTTCTACGAGCAGTACTTC
>NA|TRBJ1-4|many|TRBV19
CASEKGRNEKLFF
TGTGCCAGCGAAAAAGGACGGAATGAAAAACTGTTTTTT
>NA|TRBJ1-5|many|TRBV2
CASSTGSGNQPQHF
TGTGCCAGCAGTACAGGGTCGGGCAATCAGCCCCAGCATTTT
>TRBD1|TRBJ1-1|NA|TRBV20-1
CSARNRGRDTEAFF
TGCAGTGCTAGAAACAGGGGCCGAGACACTGAAGCTTTCTTT
>TRBD1|TRBJ2-7|many|TRBV28
CASRTQGAFDEQYF
TGTGCCAGCAGGACCCAGGGGGCATTCGACGAGCAGTACTTC
>TRBD2|TRBJ2-3|many|TRBV18
CASSPWSGDTDTQYF
TGTGCCAGCTCACCATGGAGCGGGGACACAGATACGCAGTATTTT
>NA|TRBJ2-2|NA|TRBV6-4
CASRPRTAVNTGELFF
TGTGCCAGCAGACCCCGGACAGCGGTTAACACCGGGGAGCTGTTTTTT
>NA|TRBJ2-7|few|TRBV7-2
CASSLSMVDEQYF
TGTGCCAGCAGCTTATCGATGGTGGACGAGCAGTACTTC